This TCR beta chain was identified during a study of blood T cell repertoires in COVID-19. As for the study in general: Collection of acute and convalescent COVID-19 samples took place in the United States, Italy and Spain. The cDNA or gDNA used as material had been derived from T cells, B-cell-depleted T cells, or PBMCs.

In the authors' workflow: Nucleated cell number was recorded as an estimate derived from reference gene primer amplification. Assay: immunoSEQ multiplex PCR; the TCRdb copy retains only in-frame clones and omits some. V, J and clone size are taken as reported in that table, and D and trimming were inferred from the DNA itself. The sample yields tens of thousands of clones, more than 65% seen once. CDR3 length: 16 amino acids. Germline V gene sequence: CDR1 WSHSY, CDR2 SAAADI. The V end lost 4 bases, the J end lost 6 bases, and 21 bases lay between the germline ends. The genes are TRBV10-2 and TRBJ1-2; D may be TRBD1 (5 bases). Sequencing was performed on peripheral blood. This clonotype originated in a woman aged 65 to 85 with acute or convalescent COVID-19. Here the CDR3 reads CASSADVSLKGNGYTF. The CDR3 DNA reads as TGCGCCAGCAGTGCCGACGTCTCGCTAAAGGGGAATGGCTACACCTTC.